Presented here are 6 T cell receptor beta chains from one specimen sequenced in a study of control samples from healthy donors and cancer patients. The repertoire was sequenced with immunoSEQ multiplex PCR; TCRdb's copy has only in-frame clones and lacks some. The repertoire includes 98,000 or so clones, around 82% of them detected once, and approximately 2% sits in the top ten. The sequencing input was blood. The receptors shown here come from a man aged 55 to 69 in good health.

V is TRBV7-2 and J is TRBJ1-1; D ambiguous. V lost 5 bases and J 0 bases, leaving 7 bases between the germline ends. The V gene's germline CDR1 is SGHTA and CDR2 FQGNSA. The CDR3 sequence is 13 residues long. This CDR3 is CASSTNMNTEAFF. CDR3 nucleotides: TGTGCCAGCAGCACCAATATGAACACTGAAGCTTTCTTT.

For the CDR3, the DNA is TGTGCCAGCAGTCCGGACCGGGACAGGGGGGTTAATTCACCCCTCCACTTT. This encodes CASSPDRDRGVNSPLHF. The chain couples TRBV27 to TRBJ1-6, with 11 bases aligning to TRBD1. Germline CDR1 is MNHEY and CDR2 is SMNVEV (reference sequence). CDR3 length: 17 residues. V lost 5 bases and J lost 6; bases outside the gene matches: 9.

This chain uses TRBV2 with TRBJ2-7; no reliable D call. V lost 4 bases to trimming and J lost 7 bases, with 5 bases between them. This CDR3 spans 10 amino acids. Looked up from germline, CDR1 is SNHLY and CDR2 is FYNNEI. Here the CDR3 reads CASSGGEQYF. As DNA, the CDR3 is TGTGCCAGCAGTGGTGGGGAGCAGTACTTC.

The rearrangement uses TRBV6-5 and TRBJ2-2; 12 bases match TRBD2. CDR1 and CDR2 from the germline V gene are MNHEY and SVGAGI. CDR3 length: 15 residues. With V trimmed by 5 bases and J by 4 bases, 2 bases remained unmatched. CDR3 protein: CASSRLAGVTGELFF. The CDR3 DNA sequence: TGTGCCAGCAGTCGACTAGCGGGAGTCACCGGGGAGCTGTTTTTT.

V and J are TRBV6-6 and TRBJ1-6; D ambiguous. The CDR3 spans 16 residues. The ends were cut back, 6 bases at V and 7 bases at J, with 19 bases in the middle. Germline CDR1 reads MNHNY; CDR2 reads SVGAGI (reference sequence). CDR3 in amino acids: CASSELGSRRNSPLHF. The CDR3, as DNA: TGTGCCAGCAGCGAGCTCGGCTCCCGAAGGAATTCACCCCTCCACTTT.

The chain has TRBV30 and TRBJ2-5; possible D gene TRBD2, 6 bases. V gave up 1 base and J gave up 7 bases, with 16 bases separating them. The CDR3 length is 14 residues. Germline V CDR1 and CDR2: GTSNPN, SVGIG (reference sequence). The CDR3 region has the DNA TGTGCCTGGAGTGGACCGGGACTTGGTGGGACCCAGTACTTC. Protein product: CAWSGPGLGGTQYF.